These 27 T cell receptor beta chains were sequenced from one sample in a study of human T cells and chemical hapten exposure. Time point noted: patch test 1, 2 weeks after DPC sensitization. As for treatment: therapeutic diphenylcyclopropenone sensitization with weekly scalp DPC. TCRdb recomputed calls from the RACE reads with MiXCR, one row per CDR3 protein. The profile shows roughly 380,000 distinct CDR3 sequences, around 4.8% of them singletons. Here the sequenced sample was whole blood, taken in connection with sensitization to the hapten diphenylcyclopropenone (DPC). Source of these receptors: a woman aged 45-59 years with alopecia areata. Some clones in this sample may be carry-over from other donors' samples.

This clonotype was counted many times. This rearrangement joins TRBV6-2 or TRBV6-3 to TRBJ2-3; possibly TRBD1 or TRBD2 for D (6 bases each). Trimming took 0 bases from V and 4 from J, leaving 17 bases between them. CDR1 MNHEY and CDR2 SVGEGT come from the germline V gene. CDR3 length: 17 amino acids. The chain's CDR3 is CASSYSISGGGPDTQYF. The CDR3 bases are TGTGCCAGCAGTTACTCGATAAGCGGAGGGGGTCCAGATACGCAGTATTTT.

This clonotype came up many times. The junction departs from the called germline gene at one end, perhaps through a read error. Here the CDR3 DNA reads TGTGCCAGCGGTGAGCAGTTCTTC. This translates into CASGEQFF. The V and J genes are TRBV2 and TRBJ2-1; D uncertain. The CDR3 contains 8 residues. Germline V gene lookup returns CDR1 SNHLY and CDR2 FYNNEI.

This clonotype was observed many times. This chain uses TRBV7-8 with TRBJ2-3; D is tentatively TRBD1 or TRBD2 (5 bases each). The ends were cut back, 4 bases at V and 0 bases at J, with 20 bases in the middle. The CDR3 runs 18 residues. Germline loops: CDR1 SGHVS, CDR2 FQNEAQ. The CDR3 protein is CASSSQTGTLTSTDTQYF. In DNA form, the CDR3 reads TGTGCCAGCAGCTCGCAAACCGGGACCCTGACGAGCACAGATACGCAGTATTTT.

The V call is TRBV7-9, the J call TRBJ1-5; D is perhaps TRBD1 (5 bases). The V gene lost 8 bases and the J gene lost 1 base, with 24 bases spanning the gap. The CDR3 runs to 18 residues. Germline V gene lookup returns CDR1 SEHNR and CDR2 FQNEAQ (reference sequence). The CDR3: CASQRGRGGDVSNQPQHF. The CDR3 DNA reads TGTGCCAGCCAGCGGGGAAGGGGAGGGGACGTCAGCAATCAGCCCCAGCATTTT.

At least ten counts were recorded for this clonotype. The chain couples TRBV2 to TRBJ2-7; weak D call: TRBD2 (5 bases). This CDR3 has 12 residues. Germline CDR1 and CDR2: SNHLY and FYNNEI. The germline V and J ends were trimmed by 8 bases and 5 bases, with 13 bases remaining between them. The CDR3 sequence: CASHHGVNEQYF. CDR3 DNA sequence: TGTGCCAGCCATCACGGGGTCAACGAGCAGTACTTC.

This clonotype appeared a few times. The V and J genes are TRBV7-8 and TRBJ1-1; the match to TRBD1 covers 8 bases. V shed 5 bases, J shed 10 bases, and the junction held 9 bases outside the gene matches. The CDR3 consists of 13 residues. Germline CDR1 SGHVS, CDR2 FQNEAQ. CDR3 loop: CASSVQGDRGAFF. The CDR3 DNA reads TGTGCCAGCAGCGTACAGGGGGATAGGGGAGCTTTCTTT.

This clonotype was seen at least ten times. CDR3 in DNA: TGCGCCAGCAGGGGCAGAGGGTATCAGAATGAAGCTTTCTTT. This codes for CASRGRGYQNEAFF. The chain recombines TRBV5-1 with TRBJ1-1; D call uncertain. The germline CDR1 and CDR2 sequences are SGHRS and YFSETQ. There are 14 residues in the CDR3. The V end lost 5 bases, the J end lost 7 bases, and 18 bases lay between the germline ends.

This clonotype has a count of ten or more. This chain uses TRBV7-2 with TRBJ1-5, with a tentative D call TRBD1 (5 bases). The CDR3 loop spans 17 amino acids. CDR1 and CDR2 (germline): SGHTA, FQGNSA. Deletions cut 4 bases from V and 0 bases from J, with 16 bases between. The CDR3: CASSSGDSGVSNQPQHF. DNA of the CDR3: TGTGCCAGCAGCTCAGGTGACAGTGGAGTTAGCAATCAGCCCCAGCATTTT.

The table lists this clonotype with a few counts. The V call is TRBV9, the J call TRBJ2-1, with a possible D match to TRBD2 (6 bases). This CDR3 contains 14 residues. Germline V gene lookup returns CDR1 SGDLS and CDR2 YYNGEE. Trimming cost V 1 base and J 5 bases, with 10 bases left between them. CDR3: CASSVQRADNEQFF. The CDR3 DNA sequence: TGTGCCAGCAGCGTACAGCGGGCCGACAATGAGCAGTTCTTC.

This clonotype was seen at least ten times. The chain joins TRBV3-1 to TRBJ1-2; 7 nucleotides match TRBD1. The CDR3 is 12 amino acids. Trimming at V came to 7 bases and at J to 8 bases, leaving 7 bases not matched to a gene. From germline, CDR1 is LGHDT and CDR2 YNNKEL (reference sequence). The CDR3 DNA reads as TGTGCCAGCACGCTACAGGGGTCCGGCTACACCTTC. It translates to CASTLQGSGYTF.

The J gene is TRBJ1-5, the V gene TRBV5-5; TRBD1 might be the D (5 bases). Trimming cost V 2 bases and J 5 bases, with 11 bases left between them. Per germline, CDR1 SGHKS and CDR2 YYEKEE (reference sequence). This CDR3 contains 14 residues. In nucleotides, the CDR3 is TGTGCCAGCAGCTTCGGCAGGGATGATCAGCCCCAGCATTTT. Translated, it gives CASSFGRDDQPQHF.

This clonotype was detected only a few times. V gene TRBV9 combines with J gene TRBJ2-7, with 10 bases identical to TRBD2. Looked up from germline, CDR1 is SGDLS and CDR2 is YYNGEE. The CDR3 length is 18 residues. The junction had 13 bases not matched to a gene; V was cut back by 0 bases and J by 4 bases. CDR3 bases: TGTGCCAGCAGCGTAGTTTCGGCTCCGTTAGCGGGAGGTTACGAGCAGTACTTC. Translated, it gives CASSVVSAPLAGGYEQYF.

This clonotype was seen at least ten times. V and J are TRBV12-3 or TRBV12-4 and TRBJ2-7; 7 nucleotides agree with TRBD1. Trimming removed 6 bases from V and 2 bases from J; junction bases left unmatched: 4. The CDR3 loop spans 13 amino acids. CDR3 bases: TGTGCCAGCAGGCTGACAGGGACCTACGAGCAGTACTTC. This codes for CASRLTGTYEQYF.

Ten or more counts support this clonotype. V usage is TRBV6-5 and J usage is TRBJ1-2, with D tentatively TRBD1 (6 bases). This CDR3 spans 14 amino acids. The germline V gene has CDR1 MNHEY and CDR2 SVGAGI. Between the trimmed V and J ends, which lost 10 bases and 5 bases, there was a span of 20 bases. The CDR3 reads CATLGASSNYGYTF. The CDR3 region has the DNA TGTGCCACCCTGGGGGCCTCGAGTAATTATGGCTACACCTTC.

This clonotype has a count of ten or more. The V call is TRBV13, the J call TRBJ2-2; D remains ambiguous. The CDR3 contains 15 residues. CDR1 PRHDT and CDR2 FYEKMQ come from the germline V gene (reference sequence). The V and J ends lost 0 bases and 2 bases respectively, with 7 bases between them. CDR3 protein: CASSLGWSNTGELFF. The CDR3, as DNA: TGTGCCAGCAGCTTAGGGTGGTCCAACACCGGGGAGCTGTTTTTT.

This clonotype was picked up many times. This chain joins TRBV5-1 and TRBJ2-7; 11 nucleotides agree with TRBD2. CDR3 size: 14 residues. CDR1 and CDR2 (germline): SGHRS, YFSETQ. V trimming: 5 bases; J trimming: 0 bases; junction bases outside the gene matches: 1. CDR3 coding DNA: TGCGCCAGCAGGACTAGCGGGGCCTCCTACGAGCAGTACTTC. Its translation: CASRTSGASYEQYF. Drawing the rest from reference TRBV5-1 and TRBJ2-7, the complete variable domain is KAGVTQTPRYLIKTRGQQVTLSCSPISGHRSVSWYQQTPGQGLQFLFEYFSETQRNKGNFPGRFSGRQFSNSRSEMNVSTLELGDSALYLCASRTSGASYEQYFGPGTRLTVT.

V usage is TRBV21-1 and J usage is TRBJ2-5; the table's D call of TRBD1 was not tested on the DNA. TRBV21-1 is designated a pseudogene. There are 16 residues in the CDR3. The DNA of the CDR3 is TGTGCCAGCAGCCCCCGTCCCCCAGTGTACCAAGAGACCCAGTACTTC. It translates to CASSPRPPVYQETQYF.

The chain carries TRBV12-5 and TRBJ2-3; D gene uncertain. The germline gives CDR1 LGHNT, CDR2 FRNRAP. CDR3 length: 15 residues. V dropped 3 bases and J dropped 2 bases, with 12 bases sitting between them. DNA of the CDR3: TGTGCTAGTGGTTTTGACTGGCAGACCACAGATACGCAGTATTTT. Encoded protein: CASGFDWQTTDTQYF.

This clonotype was seen repeatedly, ten times or more. At one of its ends the junction is not consistent with the germline gene, which may arise from a read error. V gene TRBV6-1 combines with J gene TRBJ2-7, with no clear D. CDR3 length: 8 residues. The germline CDR1 and CDR2 sequences are MNHNS and SASEGT. As DNA, the CDR3 is TGTGCCAGCAGTGAAGGGGCCTTC. Encoded protein: CASSEGAF.

This clonotype was found many times. The V and J genes are TRBV30 and TRBJ1-1; D uncertain. This CDR3 has 12 residues. Trimming took 3 bases from V and 1 from J, leaving 6 bases between them. The germline V gene has CDR1 GTSNPN and CDR2 SVGIG (reference sequence). The chain's CDR3 is CAWREGNTEAFF. The CDR3 DNA reads TGTGCCTGGAGGGAGGGGAACACTGAAGCTTTCTTT.

This clonotype was observed at least ten times. This chain uses TRBV28 with TRBJ2-7; D possibly matches TRBD1 or TRBD2 (5 bases each). This CDR3 has 16 residues. Trimming cost V 6 bases and J 3 bases, with 21 bases left between them. CDR1 and CDR2 (germline): MDHEN, SYDVKM. The CDR3 loop is CASRTGDRTFYYEQYF. As DNA, the CDR3 is TGTGCCAGCAGAACTGGGGACCGGACATTTTACTACGAGCAGTACTTC.

This clonotype was detected a few times. The V gene is TRBV7-9, the J gene TRBJ2-3; 8 nucleotides line up with TRBD1. The length of the CDR3 is 15 residues. V trimming: 5 bases; J trimming: 3 bases; junction bases outside the gene matches: 7. Germline V lookup: CDR1 SEHNR, CDR2 FQNEAQ (reference sequence). CDR3 region: CASSPAGGWTDTQYF. The CDR3 DNA follows: TGTGCCAGCAGCCCAGCAGGGGGCTGGACAGATACGCAGTATTTT. Together with reference TRBV7-9 and TRBJ2-3, the CDR3 gives the full variable domain: DTGVSQNPRHKITKRGQNVTFRCDPISEHNRLYWYRQTLGQGPEFLTYFQNEAQLEKSRLLSDRFSAERPKGSFSTLEIQRTEQGDSAMYLCASSPAGGWTDTQYFGPGTRLTVL.

This clonotype was seen only a few times. The V and J genes are TRBV11-2 and TRBJ2-1, with TRBD2 matching over 14 bases. Germline CDR1 SGHAT, CDR2 FQNNGV. The CDR3 is 18 amino acids. J lost 7 bases, V lost 5 bases, and 13 bases had no gene match. The CDR3: CASSRRVTSGRAGNEQFF. For the CDR3, the DNA is TGTGCCAGCAGCCGGAGGGTGACTAGCGGGAGGGCCGGGAATGAGCAGTTCTTC.

The V gene is TRBV30, the J gene TRBJ1-1, with D unclear. The CDR3 sequence is 14 residues long. The germline V and J ends were trimmed by 0 bases and 2 bases, with 10 bases remaining between them. Germline values: CDR1 GTSNPN, CDR2 SVGIG (reference sequence). The CDR3: CAWSVLTGNTEAFF. CDR3 in DNA: TGTGCCTGGAGTGTACTCACGGGAAACACTGAAGCTTTCTTT.

This clonotype was seen more than once but under ten times. This CDR3 reads CSASPLAIVTDTQYF. CDR3 DNA: TGCAGTGCTAGCCCACTAGCGATTGTTACAGATACGCAGTATTTT. V is TRBV20-1 and J is TRBJ2-3; 7 nucleotides agree with TRBD2. Trimming at V came to 3 bases and at J to 3 bases, leaving 9 bases not matched to a gene. The CDR3 spans 15 residues. Germline lookup yields CDR1 DFQATT and CDR2 SNEGSKA (reference sequence).

V and J are TRBV28 and TRBJ2-6; TRBD1 is a possible D gene (6 bases). CDR1 MDHEN and CDR2 SYDVKM come from the germline V gene. The CDR3 sequence is 16 residues long. The V gene lost 4 bases and the J gene lost 0 bases, with 10 bases spanning the gap. CDR3 sequence: CASSSGHLSGANVLTF. The DNA for the CDR3 is TGTGCCAGCAGTTCGGGACACCTCTCTGGGGCCAACGTCCTGACTTTC.

The table lists this clonotype with many counts. This rearrangement joins TRBV20-1 to TRBJ2-5; D assignment may be TRBD1 or TRBD2 (5 bases each). V lost 5 bases and J lost 4, with 14 bases in between. CDR3 length: 13 amino acids. Germline CDR1 DFQATT, CDR2 SNEGSKA (reference sequence). The CDR3 sequence is CSARGLGVETQYF. CDR3 DNA: TGCAGTGCTCGCGGGCTAGGGGTAGAGACCCAGTACTTC.